The 16 T cell receptor beta chains below come from one sample, sequenced in a study of post-analysis software for immune sequencing data. Study findings and constraints: Patients had higher frequencies than controls of a few TRBV segments, including TRBV5-6, TRBV5-1 and TRBV20-1.

Antigens for these TCRs are unknown. Sequencing libraries made from TCR beta cDNA carried unique molecular identifiers. TCRdb re-analysed the PCR reads in MiXCR, keeping a single row per CDR3 protein. The sample shows hundreds of thousands of distinct CDR3 sequences, 30% of them seen only once. The sequencing sample was made of blood. Receptors were obtained from a girl aged 10-17 years with multiple sclerosis.

The J gene is TRBJ2-5, the V gene TRBV20-1; 7 nucleotides line up with TRBD1. There are 16 residues in the CDR3. Germline trimming cut 6 bases from V and 5 bases from J; bases unmatched to any gene: 18. Looked up from germline, CDR1 is DFQATT and CDR2 is SNEGSKA (reference sequence). DNA for the CDR3: TGCAGTGCCCCCGGGGACAGACACCCTACCGGGGAGACCCAGTACTTC. Protein: CSAPGDRHPTGETQYF.

This rearrangement joins TRBV10-3 to TRBJ1-2; D remains unclear. Per germline, CDR1 ENHRY and CDR2 SYGVKD. Between the trimmed V and J ends, which lost 0 bases and 2 bases, there was a span of 7 bases. The CDR3 is 14 residues long. The CDR3 here is CAISESIGNYGYTF. Here the CDR3 DNA reads TGTGCCATCAGTGAGTCGATAGGGAACTATGGCTACACCTTC.

This rearrangement joins TRBV6-5 to TRBJ1-5; D gene unclear. The CDR3 is 14 amino acids. The V end lost 5 bases, the J end lost 4 bases, and 12 bases lay between the germline ends. Germline assignment: CDR1 MNHEY and CDR2 SVGAGI. CDR3 nucleotides: TGTGCCAGCAGTCCCGCCTTATTGAATCAGCCCCAGCATTTT. It is translated as CASSPALLNQPQHF.

This clonotype was seen a few times. J is TRBJ2-5 and V is TRBV15, with 7 bases lining up with TRBD2. Germline V CDR1 and CDR2: LNHNV, YYDKDF (reference sequence). V trimming: 1 base; J trimming: 5 bases; junction bases outside the gene matches: 10. This CDR3 has 16 amino acids. The CDR3 bases are TGTGCCACCAGCAGAGTTTCGGGCCTCGGGAGGGAGACCCAGTACTTC. It translates to CATSRVSGLGRETQYF.

CDR3 nucleotide sequence: TGTGCCAGCAGTTCCTCGACAAGCTACAATGAGCAGTTCTTC. Encoded protein: CASSSSTSYNEQFF. This chain joins TRBV6-6 and TRBJ2-1; D is unresolved. CDR1 and CDR2 (germline): MNHNY, SVGAGI (reference sequence). The ends were cut back, 4 bases at V and 3 bases at J, with 10 bases in the middle. The CDR3 spans 14 residues.

The chain uses TRBV5-1 and TRBJ2-3; D gene unclear. The CDR3 is made up of 13 amino acids. Germline CDR1 and CDR2: SGHRS and YFSETQ. Trimming cost V 0 bases and J 5 bases, with 7 bases left between them. The CDR3, as DNA: TGCGCCAGCAGCTTGGGACAAAGAGATACGCAGTATTTT. Translating it yields CASSLGQRDTQYF.

This chain uses TRBV7-8 with TRBJ2-7; D could derive from TRBD1 or TRBD2 (5 bases each). Germline assignment: CDR1 SGHVS and CDR2 FQNEAQ. V lost 2 bases and J lost 6, with 17 bases in between. This CDR3 has 15 residues. The CDR3 here is CASSLSTRDRREQYF. CDR3 DNA sequence: TGTGCCAGCAGCTTATCCACCCGGGACCGGCGCGAGCAGTACTTC.

The V gene is TRBV29-1, the J gene TRBJ2-3, with D possibly being TRBD2 (6 bases). Germline values: CDR1 SQVTM, CDR2 ANQGSEA. The V end lost 6 bases, the J end lost 2 bases, and 12 bases lay between the germline ends. The CDR3 length is 13 residues. CDR3 amino acids: CSVGGTHTDTQYF. In DNA form, the CDR3 reads TGCAGCGTGGGTGGGACTCACACAGATACGCAGTATTTT.

The genes are TRBV6-1 and TRBJ2-7; maybe TRBD1 (6 bases). The tail of the sequence fits TRBJ2-5 better, so the J call may be wrong. The CDR3 sequence is 13 residues long. CDR1 is MNHNS and CDR2 is SASEGT in the germline V gene. The CDR3 DNA reads as TGTGCCAGCAGTGAATTGGGGGCAAAGACCCAGTACTTC. It encodes CASSELGAKTQYF.

The CDR3 DNA reads TGTGCCAGCAGTAAACAACAGGGGGCAGGGGGCTACACCTTC. Translation: CASSKQQGAGGYTF. The chain employs TRBV3-1 and TRBJ1-2, with TRBD1 matching over 9 bases. V was clipped by 6 bases and J by 8 bases; unmatched bases: 10. Germline CDR1 is LGHDT and CDR2 is YNNKEL (reference sequence). CDR3 length: 14 amino acids.

This clonotype was seen more than once but under ten times. The gene calls are TRBV20-1 and TRBJ1-6, with a possible D match to TRBD1 (5 bases). V gave up 1 base and J gave up 8 bases, with 9 bases separating them. The CDR3 consists of 13 residues. The germline CDR1 and CDR2 sequences are DFQATT and SNEGSKA (reference sequence). The CDR3 DNA reads TGCAGTGCTAGAGGGGGCAGGGATTCACCCCTCCACTTT. The encoded protein is CSARGGRDSPLHF.

The chain carries TRBV7-2 and TRBJ2-3; D tentatively fits TRBD1 or TRBD2 (5 bases each). Germline V lookup: CDR1 SGHTA, CDR2 FQGNSA. The length of the CDR3 is 16 residues. The V and J ends lost 5 bases and 0 bases respectively, with 15 bases between them. As DNA, the CDR3 is TGTGCCAGCAGCCGGGACCATGTGGTCAGCACAGATACGCAGTATTTT. The encoded protein is CASSRDHVVSTDTQYF. Supplemented by reference TRBV7-2 and TRBJ2-3, the full variable domain reads GAGVSQSPSNKVTEKGKDVELRCDPISGHTALYWYRQSLGQGLEFLIYFQGNSAPDKSGLPSDRFSAERTGGSVSTLTIQRTQQEDSAVYLCASSRDHVVSTDTQYFGPGTRLTVL.

The rearrangement uses TRBV6-5 and TRBJ1-2, with no clear D. CDR1 MNHEY and CDR2 SVGAGI come from the germline V gene. CDR3 length: 14 residues. V was clipped by 6 bases and J by 0 bases, with 11 bases between them. The DNA for the CDR3 is TGTGCCAGCAGATTTGGGCAGGCTAACTATGGCTACACCTTC. Its translation is CASRFGQANYGYTF.

There are many counts of this clonotype. The chain is built from TRBV4-2 and TRBJ2-5, with 7 bases that match TRBD2. The J segment lost 5 bases and the V segment lost 1 base, leaving 4 bases of the junction unmatched. This CDR3 has 14 residues. Germline V lookup: CDR1 LGHNA, CDR2 YNFKEQ. CDR3 nucleotide sequence: TGTGCCAGCAGCCAAGGGGGAGCGGGGGAGACCCAGTACTTC. It encodes CASSQGGAGETQYF.

V gene TRBV11-3 combines with J gene TRBJ2-7, with 11 bases aligning to TRBD2. This CDR3 region has 14 residues. CDR1 and CDR2 from the germline V gene are SGHNT and YENEEA. J gave up 4 bases and V 6 bases, and 5 bases lay outside the gene matches. In DNA, the CDR3 is TGTGCCAGCAGAGGAACTAGCGGGAGATACGAGCAGTACTTC. Amino acid sequence: CASRGTSGRYEQYF.

The chain has TRBV12-3 or TRBV12-4 and TRBJ2-1; possible D gene TRBD1, 5 bases. With 7 bases removed from V and 5 bases from J, the gap between germline ends came to 18 bases. This CDR3 has 15 amino acids. The CDR3 DNA reads TGTGCCAGCATTAACGGAAGGGGATGGGACAATGAGCAGTTCTTC. Translating it yields CASINGRGWDNEQFF.